This TCR beta chain was profiled in a study of regulatory T cells in long-lasting Graves disease. Study-level results: New patients shared fewer public clonotypes (over 900) than persistent patients did (around 3,000).

As to time point: newly diagnosed GD, antithyroid drugs for less than 3 months. The TCR library used RNA extracted from PBMCs. Graves' disease diagnoses used American Thyroid Association guidelines. Construction of the TCR beta libraries employed iRepertoire HTBI primers in conjunction with Arm-PCR of CDR3 regions. TCRdb passed the multiplex PCR reads through MiXCR, listing each CDR3 protein once. This sample carries 550,000 to 700,000 distinct CDR3 sequences, approximately 16% of them seen once, and the ten largest clones take 12%. Regarding this clonotype: What it binds is unknown.

These data are also associated with another study on T cells in Graves' hyperthyroidism and ophthalmopathy. That source adds: HTBI primers were employed in a first-round RT-PCR of the TCR CDR3.

The sequencing here drew on peripheral blood mononuclear cells (PBMCs), taken at new diagnosis, from a patient treated with antithyroid drugs. This sequence was found in a man in his late teens or twenties with Graves disease.

CDR3 sequence (DNA): TGTGCCAGCAGTCCCAGGGTCTCTGGAGCTTTCTTT. The encoded protein is CASSPRVSGAFF. The V gene is TRBV7-9, the J gene TRBJ1-1, with D possibly matching TRBD1 (5 bases). The V end was cut by 6 bases, the J end by 10 bases, with 15 bases between. Germline values: CDR1 SEHNR, CDR2 FQNEAQ (reference sequence). The CDR3 has 12 residues.